The 19 T cell receptor beta chains below were found in one sample sequenced in a study of response to subunit inactivated influenza vaccine. TCRdb processed the RT-PCR reads anew with MiXCR; each CDR3 protein has one entry. Of around 650,000 distinct CDR3 sequences in the sample, around a sixth were seen once. Sequenced material: PBMCs from blood, taken less than 13 days after vaccination. These receptor sequences come from a man aged 45 to 65 who received an inactivated influenza vaccine.

The sample holds a few counts of this clonotype. The chain carries TRBV2 and TRBJ2-1, with 7 bases lining up with TRBD2. Germline V gene lookup returns CDR1 SNHLY and CDR2 FYNNEI. The trim removed 2 bases at V and 4 bases at J, leaving 5 bases unmatched. The CDR3 loop spans 15 amino acids. As DNA, the CDR3 is TGTGCCAGCAGTGAATTAAGGACTAGTTACAATGAGCAGTTCTTC. Amino acids: CASSELRTSYNEQFF. Full variable domain (outside the CDR3, taken from reference TRBV2 and TRBJ2-1): EPEVTQTPSHQVTQMGQEVILRCVPISNHLYFYWYRQILGQKVEFLVSFYNNEISEKSEIFDDQFSVERPDGSNFTLKIRSTKLEDSAMYFCASSELRTSYNEQFFGPGTRLTVL.

This clonotype was seen more than once but under ten times. The chain is built from TRBV28 and TRBJ2-2; 7 bases line up with TRBD1. The CDR3 sequence is 15 residues long. Unmatched junction bases numbered 12, after V lost 6 bases and J lost 8 bases. Germline assignment: CDR1 MDHEN and CDR2 SYDVKM. In DNA form, the CDR3 reads TGTGCCAGCAGCACCGGGACAGCGACCCCAGGGGAGCTGTTTTTT. Its translation: CASSTGTATPGELFF.

J is TRBJ1-1 and V is TRBV15, with 8 bases that match TRBD1. The V gene end was trimmed by 8 bases and the J gene end by 3 bases; junction bases not matched to a gene: 2. The CDR3 totals 12 residues. CDR1 LNHNV and CDR2 YYDKDF come from the germline V gene (reference sequence). The CDR3 loop is CATGQGDTEAFF. CDR3 DNA sequence: TGTGCCACCGGACAGGGCGACACTGAAGCTTTCTTT.

This clonotype was detected many times. The chain uses TRBV3-1 and TRBJ1-1; weak D call: TRBD1 (6 bases). V lost 0 bases and J 1 base, leaving 6 bases between the germline ends. This CDR3 is built from 14 residues. In germline, CDR1 is LGHDT, CDR2 YNNKEL (reference sequence). The CDR3 loop is CASSQEQGNTEAFF. The CDR3 bases are TGTGCCAGCAGCCAAGAACAGGGGAACACTGAAGCTTTCTTT.

This chain uses TRBV27 with TRBJ2-1; maybe TRBD2 (5 bases). The CDR3 covers 16 residues. Germline V gives CDR1 MNHEY, CDR2 SMNVEV (reference sequence). Deletions cut 2 bases from V and 3 bases from J, with 14 bases between. The CDR3 region has the DNA TGTGCCAGCAGTTTAGAGGGCCAAATGGGCTACAATGAGCAGTTCTTC. Translating it yields CASSLEGQMGYNEQFF.

This clonotype occurred a few times. The V gene is TRBV6-2 or TRBV6-3, the J gene TRBJ2-7; tentatively, D is TRBD1 (6 bases). V lost 5 bases, J lost 3 bases, and 14 bases lay in between. The CDR3 loop spans 14 amino acids. Germline V gene lookup returns CDR1 MNHEY and CDR2 SVGEGT. The CDR3 sequence: CASSNRRGVYEQYF. CDR3 DNA: TGTGCCAGCAGTAACCGCAGGGGCGTCTACGAGCAGTACTTC.

This clonotype was counted many times. The rearrangement uses TRBV10-3 and TRBJ2-1; a possible D gene is TRBD2 (6 bases). This CDR3 is built from 13 residues. V was clipped by 8 bases and J by 1 base, with 9 bases between them. CDR1 and CDR2 (germline): ENHRY, SYGVKD. The CDR3 DNA sequence: TGTGCCATCCTAGCGCAGTCCTACAATGAGCAGTTCTTC. It is translated as CAILAQSYNEQFF.

The chain joins TRBV2 to TRBJ2-2; D perhaps matches TRBD1 (6 bases). The CDR3 is 14 amino acids. The V gene's germline CDR1 is SNHLY and CDR2 FYNNEI. Trimming cost V 7 bases and J 2 bases, with 11 bases left between them. CDR3 loop: CASKRGGNTGELFF. The CDR3, as DNA: TGTGCCAGCAAAAGAGGGGGTAACACCGGGGAGCTGTTTTTT.

This chain's CDR3 is CASSYSYGFGNTEAFF. The CDR3 DNA reads TGTGCCAGCAGTTACTCCTACGGGTTTGGGAACACTGAAGCTTTCTTT. The chain carries TRBV6-5 and TRBJ1-1; D is unclear. The CDR3 totals 16 residues. The germline gives CDR1 MNHEY, CDR2 SVGAGI. Trimming removed 0 bases at V and 1 base at J, with 12 bases between.

This clonotype was seen only a few times. V usage is TRBV5-1 and J usage is TRBJ1-1; TRBD1 is a possible D gene (6 bases). Trimming left V 0 bases short and J 5 bases short, with 8 bases between. The CDR3 is 13 amino acids. Per germline, CDR1 SGHRS and CDR2 YFSETQ. DNA of the CDR3: TGCGCCAGCAGCTTGGTCACAGGGACTGAAGCTTTCTTT. Amino acids: CASSLVTGTEAFF.

The CDR3: CASSKRGTYNEQFF. For the CDR3, the DNA is TGTGCCAGCAGCAAACGGGGTACCTACAATGAGCAGTTCTTC. The chain combines TRBV9 with TRBJ2-1; weak D call: TRBD2 (5 bases). The CDR3 has 14 residues. V lost 4 bases, J lost 2 bases, and 10 bases lay in between. From germline, CDR1 is SGDLS and CDR2 YYNGEE. The variable domain in full, completed from reference TRBV9 and TRBJ2-1, reads DSGVTQTPKHLITATGQRVTLRCSPRSGDLSVYWYQQSLDQGLQFLIQYYNGEERAKGNILERFSAQQFPDLHSELNLSSLELGDSALYFCASSKRGTYNEQFFGPGTRLTVL.

This sequence joins TRBV12-3 or TRBV12-4 and TRBJ2-7, with 10 bases that match TRBD1. The CDR3 covers 20 residues. With V trimmed by 5 bases and J by 3 bases, 22 bases remained unmatched. CDR3 amino acids: CASSPQGQGGFLVLFYEQYF. The CDR3 DNA reads TGTGCCAGCAGTCCCCAAGGACAGGGGGGCTTTTTGGTCCTTTTCTACGAGCAGTACTTC.

CDR3 protein: CSAREFGTVNTEAFF. The CDR3 DNA sequence: TGCAGTGCTAGAGAGTTTGGGACGGTGAACACTGAAGCTTTCTTT. This chain joins TRBV20-1 and TRBJ1-1; D is possibly TRBD1 (5 bases). Germline assignment: CDR1 DFQATT and CDR2 SNEGSKA (reference sequence). This CDR3 has 15 residues. Trimming removed 0 bases at V and 0 bases at J, with 11 bases between.

This clonotype was found many times. The rearrangement uses TRBV7-2 and TRBJ2-1; TRBD2 matches at 13 bases. Trimming took 3 bases from V and 4 from J; bases not matched to a gene: 3. The CDR3 extends over 16 amino acids. Germline V gene data show CDR1 as SGHTA and CDR2 as FQGNSA. In DNA, the CDR3 is TGTGCCAGCAGCTTCGAGGGACTAGCGGGATACAATGAGCAGTTCTTC. This translates into CASSFEGLAGYNEQFF.

This clonotype turned up a few times. The chain recombines TRBV29-1 with TRBJ1-2; 10 nucleotides line up with TRBD1. The CDR3 runs to 13 residues. V lost 5 bases to trimming and J lost 7 bases; unmatched junction nucleotides: 7. CDR1 is SQVTM and CDR2 is ANQGSEA in the germline V gene. The CDR3 nucleotides are TGCAGCGTTACACAAGGACAGGGGGTTGGCTACACCTTC. Translating it yields CSVTQGQGVGYTF.

This clonotype was observed a single time. The J gene is TRBJ1-5, the V gene TRBV19; D not resolved. The CDR3 spans 15 residues. The V end was cut by 1 base, the J end by 0 bases, with 7 bases between. Germline CDR1 and CDR2: LNHDA and SQIVND (reference sequence). The CDR3 loop reads CASSIGGNSNQPQHF. The CDR3 DNA reads TGTGCCAGTAGTATAGGGGGAAATAGCAATCAGCCCCAGCATTTT.

This chain joins TRBV12-3 or TRBV12-4 and TRBJ2-3; D uncertain. Trimming took 6 bases from V and 0 from J, leaving 13 bases between them. The CDR3 consists of 15 residues. The CDR3 spells CASSPVAVSTDTQYF. CDR3 DNA sequence: TGTGCCAGCAGCCCCGTAGCAGTTAGCACAGATACGCAGTATTTT.

This clonotype was recorded many times. The chain carries TRBV2 and TRBJ2-1; tentative D call: TRBD1 (5 bases). The CDR3 loop spans 11 amino acids. Germline V gives CDR1 SNHLY, CDR2 FYNNEI. With 5 bases removed from V and 9 bases from J, the gap between germline ends came to 8 bases. In nucleotides, the CDR3 is TGTGCCAGCAGTAATCAGGGTGAGCAGTTCTTC. It encodes CASSNQGEQFF.

The rearrangement links TRBV5-1 to TRBJ2-5; D perhaps matches TRBD2 (5 bases). The germline V and J ends were trimmed by 6 bases and 1 base, with 10 bases remaining between them. The germline V gene encodes CDR1 SGHRS and CDR2 YFSETQ. CDR3 length: 13 amino acids. The CDR3 protein is CASMGGFQETQYF. Written as DNA, the CDR3 is TGCGCCAGCATGGGCGGGTTCCAAGAGACCCAGTACTTC.